This TCR beta chain was profiled in a study of shared clonotypes between healthy human individuals. General observations from the study: A handful of donors showed sharing of around 5% of naive CD4 clonotypes. Enrolling few donors narrowed the genetic and exposure-history diversity that was represented. Depth of sequencing was expected to influence donor clonotype sharing.

The germline CDR1 and CDR2 sequences are SGHTA and FQGNSA. The V and J ends lost 0 bases and 9 bases respectively, with 18 bases between them. CDR3 length: 15 residues. As concerns this clone: What it binds is unknown.

The input for sorted-subset replicate PCRs was around 0.2 ug DNA, about 30,000 T cell genomes. TCRdb's table, derived via immunoSEQ multiplex PCR, lists solely in-frame clones and lacks some. Among 2 million to 3 million clones listed, around nine tenths were seen once. The sequenced material came from naive CD4+ T cells sorted from blood. Subset specified: CD45RA+ positively selected. The V and J genes are TRBV7-2 and TRBJ2-7; a possible D gene is TRBD1 (6 bases). This receptor was obtained from a man younger than 35 in good health. The CDR3 protein is CASSLARGGWSGQYF. CDR3 DNA: TGTGCCAGCAGCTTAGCCAGGGGCGGCTGGTCGGGGCAGTACTTC.